Each of the 14 T cell receptor beta chains below was sequenced from the same sample in a study of shared clonotypes between healthy human individuals (dated by TCRdb to about 2020). Libraries came from the immunoSEQ multiplex PCR assay. In its TCRdb copy, this immuneACCESS table keeps in-frame sequences only and misses some clones. Where compared with another copy, unresolved V genes explain less than half of these, and the others have no known cause. The sample table lists roughly 2.2 million clones, 85% to 95% of them with a count of one. The ten largest clonotypes hold 0.35% to 0.45% of the sample. The sequencing input was naive CD4+ T cells from PBMCs. The cell subset or site tag for this specimen amounts to: CD45RA+ positively selected. The receptors derive from a man younger than 30 in good health. Some clones in this sample may be carry-over from other donors' samples.

The chain couples TRBV7-8 to TRBJ1-1; TRBD1 might be the D (6 bases). Trimming removed 6 bases at V and 11 bases at J, with 19 bases between. Germline CDR1 is SGHVS and CDR2 is FQNEAQ. This CDR3 spans 13 amino acids. The CDR3 coding sequence is TGTGCCAGCAGTGACTCGGTAGGGGGGTGGGCTTTCTTT. Translating it yields CASSDSVGGWAFF. Looking up the rest from reference TRBV7-8 and TRBJ1-1 gives the full variable domain: GAGVSQSPRYKVAKRGQDVALRCDPISGHVSLFWYQQALGQGPEFLTYFQNEAQLDKSGLPSDRFFAERPEGSVSTLKIQRTQQEDSAVYLCASSDSVGGWAFFGQGTRLTVV.

The chain has TRBV18 and TRBJ2-1, with TRBD1 matching over 8 bases. From germline, CDR1 is KGHSH and CDR2 LQKENI. With V trimmed by 2 bases and J by 6 bases, 6 bases remained unmatched. CDR3 length: 15 amino acids. CDR3 loop: CASSPGDRITNEQFF. Written as DNA, the CDR3 is TGTGCCAGCTCACCAGGGGACAGGATAACCAATGAGCAGTTCTTC.

CDR3 in amino acids: CASSLAAAGVGYEQYF. The DNA of the CDR3 is TGTGCCAGCAGCTTGGCCGCAGCGGGAGTAGGCTACGAGCAGTACTTC. The chain employs TRBV5-8 and TRBJ2-7; 8 bases map to TRBD2. The CDR3 contains 16 residues. CDR1 is SGHTS and CDR2 is YDEGEE in the germline V gene. V lost 0 bases and J lost 3; bases outside the gene matches: 8.

The chain employs TRBV7-2 and TRBJ2-3; D is unclear. This CDR3 is 13 amino acids long. Germline V lookup: CDR1 SGHTA, CDR2 FQGNSA. Trimming removed 5 bases at V and 2 bases at J, with 8 bases between. CDR3 in amino acids: CASSPRPTDTQYF. Written as DNA, the CDR3 is TGTGCCAGCAGCCCCCGCCCCACAGATACGCAGTATTTT.

The chain employs TRBV6-6 and TRBJ1-2; 7 bases are shared with TRBD1. Trimming at V came to 2 bases and at J to 7 bases, leaving 7 bases not matched to a gene. The CDR3 contains 14 residues. Per germline, CDR1 MNHNY and CDR2 SVGAGI (reference sequence). The CDR3 nucleotides read TGTGCCAGCAGTTACGACAGGGTGGATCTTGGCTACACCTTC. Its protein is CASSYDRVDLGYTF.

This chain joins TRBV6-1 and TRBJ2-3; maybe TRBD1 (5 bases). There are 17 residues in the CDR3. CDR1 and CDR2 from the germline V gene are MNHNS and SASEGT. The ends were cut back, 3 bases at V and 0 bases at J, with 16 bases in the middle. The CDR3 DNA follows: TGTGCCAGCAGTGAGTTCCCCGACAGAGAAAGCACAGATACGCAGTATTTT. Its translation: CASSEFPDRESTDTQYF.

The chain has TRBV30 and TRBJ2-1, with a tentative D call TRBD1 (6 bases). The V end lost 0 bases, the J end lost 7 bases, and 16 bases lay between the germline ends. There are 15 residues in the CDR3. Germline V gene sequence: CDR1 GTSNPN, CDR2 SVGIG (reference sequence). CDR3 sequence reads: CAWSVMGATPNEQFF. CDR3 nucleotides: TGTGCCTGGAGTGTAATGGGGGCAACGCCAAATGAGCAGTTCTTC. The full variable domain, rest sourced from reference TRBV30 and TRBJ2-1, is SQTIHQWPATLVQPVGSPLSLECTVEGTSNPNLYWYRQAAGRGLQLLFYSVGIGQISSEVPQNLSASRPQDRQFILSSKKLLLSDSGFYLCAWSVMGATPNEQFFGPGTRLTVL.

The chain employs TRBV25-1 and TRBJ1-4, with a weak D call TRBD1 (6 bases). The V end was cut by 2 bases, the J end by 8 bases, with 15 bases between. CDR3 length: 15 residues. Germline CDR1 and CDR2: MGHDK and SYGVNS. CDR3: CASSEPGAGGEKLFF. The CDR3 DNA follows: TGTGCCAGCAGTGAACCAGGGGCGGGAGGGGAAAAACTGTTTTTT.

This rearrangement joins TRBV27 to TRBJ2-2; D unresolved. Germline-derived CDR1 and CDR2 are MNHEY and SMNVEV (reference sequence). The CDR3 extends over 15 amino acids. Trimming cost V 10 bases and J 0 bases, with 15 bases left between them. In nucleotides, the CDR3 is TGTGCCACCACCCCAGTATCCTCGAACACCGGGGAGCTGTTTTTT. It yields the protein CATTPVSSNTGELFF.

The chain joins TRBV9 to TRBJ2-3, with D possibly matching TRBD2 (5 bases). The CDR3 extends over 15 amino acids. Germline V gene lookup returns CDR1 SGDLS and CDR2 YYNGEE. Trimming left V 6 bases short and J 1 base short, with 15 bases between. The CDR3 bases are TGTGCCAGCAACCGTAAGGGAGACGGCACAGATACGCAGTATTTT. Protein product: CASNRKGDGTDTQYF.

The V and J genes are TRBV11-3 and TRBJ2-2; TRBD2 agrees at 10 bases. The ends lost 6 bases at V and 4 bases at J; junction bases unmatched: 2. From germline, CDR1 is SGHNT and CDR2 YENEEA. This CDR3 has 14 amino acids. CDR3 coding DNA: TGTGCCAGCAGGGTAGCGGGGGGCACCGGGGAGCTGTTTTTT. This sequence encodes CASRVAGGTGELFF. Variable domain in full (rest from reference TRBV11-3 and TRBJ2-2): EAGVVQSPRYKIIEKKQPVAFWCNPISGHNTLYWYLQNLGQGPELLIRYENEEAVDDSQLPKDRFSAERLKGVDSTLKIQPAELGDSAVYLCASRVAGGTGELFFGEGSRLTVL.

The gene calls are TRBV5-8 and TRBJ1-3; 9 bases line up with TRBD1. The CDR3 has 16 residues. After removal of 3 bases from V and 3 bases from J, the junction contained 7 bases not matched to a gene. Germline-derived CDR1 and CDR2 are SGHTS and YDEGEE. CDR3 DNA sequence: TGTGCCAGCAGCTCTGGACAGGGGATTCGTGGAAACACCATATATTTT. This gives the protein CASSSGQGIRGNTIYF.

V and J are TRBV5-1 and TRBJ2-7; 7 bases match TRBD1. Per the germline V gene, CDR1 is SGHRS and CDR2 is YFSETQ. Germline trimming cut 1 base from V and 4 bases from J; bases unmatched to any gene: 8. The CDR3 contains 15 residues. The CDR3 nucleotides are TGCGCCAGCAGCTTGAACCCGGACAGGAGATACGAGCAGTACTTC. It translates to CASSLNPDRRYEQYF.

Of note for this clone: The identical CDR3 is also encoded by other nucleotide sequences in the sample. The V call is TRBV5-1, the J call TRBJ2-3, with 10 bases aligning to TRBD2. The CDR3 has 16 residues. Unmatched junction bases numbered 4, after V lost 2 bases and J lost 1 base. CDR1 and CDR2 from the germline V gene are SGHRS and YFSETQ. The CDR3 here is CASSLAGTSGTDTQYF. The CDR3 nucleotides read TGCGCCAGCAGCTTAGCCGGGACTAGCGGCACAGATACGCAGTATTTT. Supplemented by reference TRBV5-1 and TRBJ2-3, the full variable domain reads KAGVTQTPRYLIKTRGQQVTLSCSPISGHRSVSWYQQTPGQGLQFLFEYFSETQRNKGNFPGRFSGRQFSNSRSEMNVSTLELGDSALYLCASSLAGTSGTDTQYFGPGTRLTVL.